The next 30 T cell receptor beta chains were all read from a single sample in a study of T-cell reconstitution after alpha-beta-depleted transplantation in children. Study outcomes and limitations: In patients about two months after transplant, alpha-beta T cells reportedly arose from several hundred expanded graft clones.

Molecular barcoding with unique molecular identifiers was used for the TCRbeta library. TCRdb used MiXCR to reprocess the PCR reads, holding one entry per CDR3 protein. The sample shows about 32,000 distinct CDR3 sequences, roughly 6.7% of them seen only once. Their antigens are not known. Here the sequenced sample was peripheral blood, taken 60 days after TCRalphabeta/CD19-depleted stem cell transplant. The receptors were gathered from a child younger than two who had a stem cell transplant for acute myeloid leukemia, so the T cells may come from the graft donor.

This sequence joins TRBV20-1 and TRBJ2-7; D remains unclear. CDR3 size: 16 residues. The germline gives CDR1 DFQATT, CDR2 SNEGSKA (reference sequence). CDR3: CCARDGKAPGSYEQYF. The CDR3 DNA reads TGCTGCGCTAGAGATGGGAAGGCCCCAGGCTCCTACGAGCAGTACTTC.

This clonotype was seen at least ten times. The V and J genes are TRBV7-6 and TRBJ1-1; D gene unclear. This CDR3 comprises 13 residues. Germline CDR1 reads SGHVS; CDR2 reads FNYEAQ. The V and J ends lost 3 bases and 1 base respectively, with 6 bases between them. The CDR3 DNA is TGTGCCAGCAGCTTCGGCGGGAACACTGAAGCTTTCTTT. Encoded protein: CASSFGGNTEAFF.

This clonotype was detected ten times or more. This chain joins TRBV20-1 and TRBJ2-1, with TRBD1 as a possible D gene (5 bases). Looked up from germline, CDR1 is DFQATT and CDR2 is SNEGSKA (reference sequence). V was pared by 0 bases and J by 9 bases, with 12 bases between. This CDR3 has 13 residues. The CDR3 here is CSARDARGIEQFF. In DNA, the CDR3 is TGCAGTGCTAGAGACGCTAGGGGTATTGAGCAGTTCTTC.

In its sample, this clonotype was seen many times. The CDR3 DNA reads as TGTGCCAGCAGTTTGGTAAGCGGGTGGTACAATGAGCAGTTCTTC. Amino acids: CASSLVSGWYNEQFF. The genes are TRBV12-3 or TRBV12-4 and TRBJ2-1, with D possibly TRBD2 on 6 matching bases. Trimming pared 3 bases from V and 4 bases from J, leaving 13 bases between. The CDR3 is made up of 15 amino acids.

This clonotype was counted between two and nine times. V usage is TRBV30 and J usage is TRBJ1-2; TRBD1 might be the D (6 bases). This CDR3 has 10 residues. Germline V gene data show CDR1 as GTSNPN and CDR2 as SVGIG (reference sequence). V shed 7 bases and J shed 6 bases, with 9 bases lying between them. CDR3 amino acids: CASDRNGYTF. As DNA, the CDR3 is TGTGCCTCCGACAGGAATGGCTACACCTTC.

Many counts were recorded for this clonotype. The chain carries TRBV27 and TRBJ2-1; D is uncertain. The CDR3 contains 16 residues. V lost 5 bases to trimming and J lost 0 bases, with 14 bases between them. Germline V lookup: CDR1 MNHEY, CDR2 SMNVEV (reference sequence). The CDR3 DNA reads as TGTGCCAGCAGTCCCGGGTTGGCACCCTCCTACAATGAGCAGTTCTTC. Protein: CASSPGLAPSYNEQFF.

This clonotype was seen repeatedly, ten times or more. The rearrangement links TRBV9 to TRBJ2-7; 8 nucleotides match TRBD2. The V segment lost 0 bases and the J segment 3 bases; nucleotides outside the gene matches: 5. This CDR3 is built from 15 residues. Per germline, CDR1 SGDLS and CDR2 YYNGEE. CDR3 region: CASSVEGTSGYEQYF. DNA of the CDR3: TGTGCCAGCAGCGTAGAGGGAACTAGCGGCTACGAGCAGTACTTC.

V is TRBV6-1 and J is TRBJ2-5; 8 nucleotides agree with TRBD1. The germline gives CDR1 MNHNS, CDR2 SASEGT. This CDR3 is 14 amino acids long. The V segment lost 3 bases and the J segment 2 bases; nucleotides outside the gene matches: 2. The CDR3: CASSETGAQETQYF. CDR3 nucleotides: TGTGCCAGCAGTGAGACAGGGGCACAAGAGACCCAGTACTTC.

This clonotype was seen ten or more times. V is TRBV29-1 and J is TRBJ1-5; TRBD1 is a possible D gene (6 bases). The germline V gene has CDR1 SQVTM and CDR2 ANQGSEA. The CDR3 is 13 amino acids. V lost 2 bases to trimming and J lost 7 bases, with 12 bases between them. The CDR3 nucleotides read TGCAGCGTTGAAATGGGACATGGGCAGCCCCAGCATTTT. It encodes CSVEMGHGQPQHF.

This chain links TRBV29-1 with TRBJ2-1, with TRBD1 as a possible D gene (8 bases). The CDR3 extends over 14 amino acids. Germline V lookup: CDR1 SQVTM, CDR2 ANQGSEA. Trimming pared 6 bases from V and 3 bases from J, leaving 15 bases between. DNA for the CDR3: TGCAGCGTGGGGGGGACAGGCTACTACAATGAGCAGTTCTTC. It translates to CSVGGTGYYNEQFF.

This clonotype was seen many times. The chain couples TRBV11-3 to TRBJ2-3; 7 bases are shared with TRBD1. Germline assignment: CDR1 SGHNT and CDR2 YENEEA. Unmatched junction bases numbered 8, after V lost 6 bases and J lost 5 bases. The CDR3 spans 14 residues. This chain's CDR3 is CASSSTGVRDTQYF. CDR3 sequence (DNA): TGTGCCAGCAGTTCTACAGGGGTTAGAGATACGCAGTATTTT.

This clonotype was detected ten times or more. This rearrangement joins TRBV5-1 to TRBJ2-5, with unresolved D. The V gene lost 1 base and the J gene lost 5 bases, with 6 bases spanning the gap. The V gene's germline CDR1 is SGHRS and CDR2 YFSETQ. This CDR3 contains 12 residues. CDR3 DNA sequence: TGCGCCAGCAGCTTGTATGGGGAGACCCAGTACTTC. It codes for CASSLYGETQYF. The full variable domain, completed using reference TRBV5-1 and TRBJ2-5, is KAGVTQTPRYLIKTRGQQVTLSCSPISGHRSVSWYQQTPGQGLQFLFEYFSETQRNKGNFPGRFSGRQFSNSRSEMNVSTLELGDSALYLCASSLYGETQYFGPGTRLLVL.

This clonotype has at least ten counts. V is TRBV5-1 and J is TRBJ2-2, with D possibly being TRBD2 (6 bases). The CDR3 totals 16 residues. V gave up 4 bases and J gave up 3 bases, with 16 bases separating them. Germline CDR1 and CDR2: SGHRS and YFSETQ. CDR3 DNA sequence: TGCGCCAGCAGCCCGGAGGGCGGGGAAGACACCGGGGAGCTGTTTTTT. Its protein product is CASSPEGGEDTGELFF.

This clonotype has ten or more counts. CDR3 amino acids: CSALWDRGKEQFF. DNA for the CDR3: TGCAGTGCCCTTTGGGACAGGGGAAAAGAGCAGTTCTTC. The V gene is TRBV20-1, the J gene TRBJ2-1, with 10 bases fitting TRBD1. V was pared by 6 bases and J by 10 bases, with 9 bases of the junction left unmatched. Germline values: CDR1 DFQATT, CDR2 SNEGSKA (reference sequence). CDR3 length: 13 amino acids.

Ten or more counts support this clonotype. The rearrangement uses TRBV5-1 and TRBJ1-1, with a tentative D call TRBD1 (6 bases). The CDR3 length is 16 residues. V lost 3 bases and J lost 4, with 19 bases in between. Germline CDR1 SGHRS, CDR2 YFSETQ. CDR3 sequence (DNA): TGCGCCAGCAGCTGGAGGGGGAGGGTGGAGTCCACTGAAGCTTTCTTT. Translation: CASSWRGRVESTEAFF.

This clonotype was seen ten or more times. This chain connects TRBV11-1 to TRBJ2-2; a weak D match, TRBD2 (5 bases). In germline, CDR1 is SGHAT, CDR2 FQDESV (reference sequence). V lost 7 bases to trimming and J lost 4 bases, with 10 bases between them. CDR3 length equals 13 residues. DNA of the CDR3: TGTGCCAGCACACCGGGGTTCACCGGGGAGCTGTTTTTT. Translation gives CASTPGFTGELFF.

This clonotype is medium-sized by share. This chain links TRBV6-5 with TRBJ2-2; 7 positions agree with TRBD1. Germline CDR1 is MNHEY and CDR2 is SVGAGI. This CDR3 has 14 residues. V lost 5 bases to trimming and J lost 5 bases; unmatched junction nucleotides: 5. The CDR3: CASSLDRATGELFF. The CDR3 DNA is TGTGCCAGCAGTCTTGACAGGGCTACCGGGGAGCTGTTTTTT.

This clonotype has at least ten counts. This chain joins TRBV20-1 and TRBJ1-5, with D unresolved. Between the trimmed V and J ends, which lost 3 bases and 7 bases, there was a span of 13 bases. This CDR3 has 13 residues. Looked up from germline, CDR1 is DFQATT and CDR2 is SNEGSKA (reference sequence). DNA of the CDR3: TGCAGTGCTAGTATAAGGGTGGACCAGCCCCAGCATTTT. This encodes CSASIRVDQPQHF.

This clonotype was picked up many times. This sequence joins TRBV27 and TRBJ1-2, with TRBD1 identical over 8 bases. Germline loops: CDR1 MNHEY, CDR2 SMNVEV (reference sequence). CDR3 size: 15 residues. With 0 bases clipped from V and 8 bases from J, the junction kept 8 bases outside the gene matches. The CDR3 loop reads CASSLSSQGALGYTF. CDR3 nucleotides: TGTGCCAGCAGTTTATCAAGCCAGGGGGCGTTGGGCTACACCTTC.

This clonotype was found many times. The chain links TRBV7-3 to TRBJ2-5; D unclear. Per germline, CDR1 SGHTA and CDR2 FQGTGA. V was pared by 2 bases and J by 1 base, with 5 bases between. The CDR3 runs 13 residues. CDR3 sequence (DNA): TGTGCCAGCAGCTTAGCGCCCCAAGAGACCCAGTACTTC. Translated: CASSLAPQETQYF.

This clonotype was seen at least ten times. The chain has TRBV2 and TRBJ1-4; 9 positions match TRBD1. Trimming cost V 7 bases and J 5 bases; bases outside gene matches: 5. The CDR3 extends over 14 amino acids. The germline V gene has CDR1 SNHLY and CDR2 FYNNEI. The CDR3 DNA follows: TGTGCCAGCAACTACGGGACAGGGAATGAAAAACTGTTTTTT. It specifies CASNYGTGNEKLFF.

This clonotype came up many times. This chain uses TRBV5-1 with TRBJ2-7, with a tentative D call TRBD1 (7 bases). V lost 0 bases to trimming and J lost 4 bases, with 11 bases between them. Germline CDR1 reads SGHRS; CDR2 reads YFSETQ. CDR3 length: 14 amino acids. The CDR3 region has the DNA TGCGCCAGCAGCTTGGGACAGGGACTTTACGAGCAGTACTTC. As protein: CASSLGQGLYEQYF.

This clonotype was observed at least ten times. V gene TRBV5-5 combines with J gene TRBJ1-1, with D possibly TRBD1 on 5 matching bases. With 0 bases removed from V and 4 bases from J, the gap between germline ends came to 13 bases. Germline CDR1 is SGHKS and CDR2 is YYEKEE (reference sequence). The CDR3 runs to 15 residues. For the CDR3, the DNA is TGTGCCAGCAGCTTGGGGGGGGGAAAGGCCACTGAAGCTTTCTTT. Translating gives CASSLGGGKATEAFF.

Within the sample, this clonotype is medium-sized. The chain carries TRBV3-2 and TRBJ2-7; the table's TRBD2 call for D was not verified on the DNA. TRBV3-2 has pseudogene status. The CDR3 runs to 14 residues. This chain's CDR3 is CASSQEIGGGEQYF. As DNA, the CDR3 is TGTGCCAGCAGCCAAGAAATAGGGGGAGGTGAGCAGTACTTC.

This clonotype was observed at least ten times. This rearrangement joins TRBV29-1 to TRBJ2-3; 9 nucleotides agree with TRBD2. The ends lost 0 bases at V and 1 base at J; junction bases unmatched: 5. Germline V gene sequence: CDR1 SQVTM, CDR2 ANQGSEA. The CDR3 runs to 16 residues. The CDR3 nucleotides read TGCAGCGTTGAAGATAGGCTAGCGGGGCGCACAGATACGCAGTATTTT. Protein product: CSVEDRLAGRTDTQYF.

This clonotype was detected many times. The chain recombines TRBV4-3 with TRBJ1-4; 9 bases are shared with TRBD1. J was trimmed by 8 bases and V by 8 bases; bases with no gene match: 15. Germline V gene sequence: CDR1 LGHNA, CDR2 YSLEER. The CDR3 is 16 residues long. Here the CDR3 DNA reads TGCGCCAGCCGGCGGGACAGGGAGGTCCAGAGGGAAAAACTGTTTTTT. It encodes CASRRDREVQREKLFF.

This clonotype was seen repeatedly, ten times or more. CDR3 region: CALDFSYEQYF. The CDR3 region has the DNA TGTGCCCTGGACTTCTCCTACGAGCAGTACTTC. V usage is TRBV30 and J usage is TRBJ2-7; maybe TRBD2 (5 bases). The CDR3 covers 11 residues. The V and J ends lost 8 bases and 0 bases respectively, with 8 bases between them. Germline CDR1 and CDR2: GTSNPN and SVGIG (reference sequence).

This clonotype was observed many times. The J gene is TRBJ2-1, the V gene TRBV9; 12 nucleotides agree with TRBD2. CDR1 is SGDLS and CDR2 is YYNGEE in the germline V gene. Trimming cost V 3 bases and J 3 bases; bases outside gene matches: 4. This CDR3 is 16 amino acids long. Written as DNA, the CDR3 is TGTGCCAGCAGCGCTAGCGGGGGGGCCAGCTACAATGAGCAGTTCTTC. Its protein is CASSASGGASYNEQFF.

The sample holds many counts of this clonotype. V and J are TRBV7-9 and TRBJ2-1, with D possibly being TRBD2 (5 bases). Germline V gene sequence: CDR1 SEHNR, CDR2 FQNEAQ (reference sequence). The CDR3 runs to 16 residues. The ends were cut back, 6 bases at V and 0 bases at J, with 15 bases in the middle. For the CDR3, the DNA is TGTGCCAGCAGAGAGGGTTGGTGGAGCTCCTACAATGAGCAGTTCTTC. Translating gives CASREGWWSSYNEQFF.

This clonotype appeared many times. The rearrangement joins TRBV7-9 to TRBJ2-3; D is unclear. This CDR3 comprises 13 residues. Germline-derived CDR1 and CDR2 are SEHNR and FQNEAQ (reference sequence). V was shortened by 5 bases and J by 3 bases, with 9 bases between the two germline ends. The CDR3 region is CASSPLVTDTQYF. CDR3 sequence (DNA): TGTGCCAGCAGCCCCCTAGTTACAGATACGCAGTATTTT.